The following is a T cell receptor beta chain sequence with its context. Its antigen is currently unknown. This record belongs to a study of cytomegalovirus exposure and HLA in healthy donors. Study-level results: A missense variant in DCLRE1C was later tied to TCR beta V- and J-gene trimming.

V gave up 0 bases and J gave up 4 bases, with 16 bases separating them. The CDR3 is 16 amino acids. Germline V CDR1 and CDR2: SGHRS, YFSETQ. PCR involved 60 Vbeta and 13 Jbeta primers. Generated by immunoSEQ multiplex PCR, the TCRdb table keeps only in-frame clones and is missing some. The data contain about 150,000 clones, about four fifths of them singletons. The chain recombines TRBV5-1 with TRBJ1-2, with D uncertain. Sequenced input: PBMCs. This receptor was obtained from a young man in good health and CMV-seropositive. CDR3 sequence reads: CASSLVGTPEFYGYTF. The CDR3 nucleotides read TGCGCCAGCAGCTTGGTGGGCACCCCGGAATTCTATGGCTACACCTTC.